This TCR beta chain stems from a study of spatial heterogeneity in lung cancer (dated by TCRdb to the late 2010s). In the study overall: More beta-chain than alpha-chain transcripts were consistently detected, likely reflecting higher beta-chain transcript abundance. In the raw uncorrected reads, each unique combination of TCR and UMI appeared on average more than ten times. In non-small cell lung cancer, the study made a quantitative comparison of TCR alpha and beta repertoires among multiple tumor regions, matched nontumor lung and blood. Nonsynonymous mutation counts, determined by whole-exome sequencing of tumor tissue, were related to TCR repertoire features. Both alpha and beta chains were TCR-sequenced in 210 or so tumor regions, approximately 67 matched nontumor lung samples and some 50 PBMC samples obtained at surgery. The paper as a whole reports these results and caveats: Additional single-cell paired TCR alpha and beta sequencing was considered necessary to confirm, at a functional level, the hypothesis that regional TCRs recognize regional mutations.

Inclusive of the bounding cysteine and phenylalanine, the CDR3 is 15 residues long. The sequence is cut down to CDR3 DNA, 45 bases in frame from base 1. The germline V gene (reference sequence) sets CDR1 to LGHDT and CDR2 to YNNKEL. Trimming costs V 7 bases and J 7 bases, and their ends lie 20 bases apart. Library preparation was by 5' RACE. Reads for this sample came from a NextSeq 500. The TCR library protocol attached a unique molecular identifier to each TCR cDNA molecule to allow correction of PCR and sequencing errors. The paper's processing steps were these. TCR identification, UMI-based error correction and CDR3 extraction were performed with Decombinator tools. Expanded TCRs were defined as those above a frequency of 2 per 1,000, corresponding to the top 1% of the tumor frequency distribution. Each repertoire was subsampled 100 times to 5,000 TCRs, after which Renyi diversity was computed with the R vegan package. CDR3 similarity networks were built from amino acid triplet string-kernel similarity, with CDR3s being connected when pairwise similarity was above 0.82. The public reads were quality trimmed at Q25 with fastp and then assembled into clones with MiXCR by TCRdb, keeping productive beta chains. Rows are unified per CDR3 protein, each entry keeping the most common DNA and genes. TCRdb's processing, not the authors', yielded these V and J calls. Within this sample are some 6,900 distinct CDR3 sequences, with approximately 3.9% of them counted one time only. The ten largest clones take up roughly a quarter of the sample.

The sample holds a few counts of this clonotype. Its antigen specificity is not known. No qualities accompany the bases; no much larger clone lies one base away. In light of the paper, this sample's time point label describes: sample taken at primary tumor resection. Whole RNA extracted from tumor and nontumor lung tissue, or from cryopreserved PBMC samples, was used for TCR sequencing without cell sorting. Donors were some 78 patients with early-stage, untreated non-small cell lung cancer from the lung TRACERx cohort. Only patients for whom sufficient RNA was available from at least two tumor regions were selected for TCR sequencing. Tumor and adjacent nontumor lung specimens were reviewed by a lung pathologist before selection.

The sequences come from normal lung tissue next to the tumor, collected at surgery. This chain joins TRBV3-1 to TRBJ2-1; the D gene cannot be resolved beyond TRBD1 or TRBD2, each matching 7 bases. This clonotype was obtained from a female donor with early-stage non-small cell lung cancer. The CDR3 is CASTKREGARNEQFF. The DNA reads TGTGCCAGCACCAAAAGGGAGGGGGCCAGGAATGAGCAGTTCTTC.